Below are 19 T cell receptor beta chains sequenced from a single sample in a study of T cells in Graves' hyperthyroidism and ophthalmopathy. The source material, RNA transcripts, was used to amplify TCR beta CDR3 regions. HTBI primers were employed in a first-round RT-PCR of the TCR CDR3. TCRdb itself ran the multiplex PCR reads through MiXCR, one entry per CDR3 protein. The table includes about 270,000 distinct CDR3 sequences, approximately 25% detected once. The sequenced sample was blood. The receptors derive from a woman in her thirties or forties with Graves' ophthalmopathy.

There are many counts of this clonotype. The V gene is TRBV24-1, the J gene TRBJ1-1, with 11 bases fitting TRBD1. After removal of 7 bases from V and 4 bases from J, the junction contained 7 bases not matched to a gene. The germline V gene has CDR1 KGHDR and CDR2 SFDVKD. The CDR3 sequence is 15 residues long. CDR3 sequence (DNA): TGTGCCACCAGGGGGGACAGGGGGTTTGGCACTGAAGCTTTCTTT. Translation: CATRGDRGFGTEAFF.

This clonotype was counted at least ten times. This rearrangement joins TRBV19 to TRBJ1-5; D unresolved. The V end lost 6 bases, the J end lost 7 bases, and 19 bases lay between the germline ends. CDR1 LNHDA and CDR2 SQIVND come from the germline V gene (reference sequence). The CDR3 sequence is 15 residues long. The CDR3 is CASRKTWVPEQPQHF. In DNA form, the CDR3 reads TGTGCCAGTAGGAAAACGTGGGTACCGGAGCAGCCCCAGCATTTT.

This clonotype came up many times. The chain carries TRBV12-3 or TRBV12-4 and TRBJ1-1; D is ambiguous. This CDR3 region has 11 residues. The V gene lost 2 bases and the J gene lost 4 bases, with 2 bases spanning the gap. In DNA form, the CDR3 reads TGTGCCAGCAGTTTAACCACTGAAGCTTTCTTT. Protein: CASSLTTEAFF.

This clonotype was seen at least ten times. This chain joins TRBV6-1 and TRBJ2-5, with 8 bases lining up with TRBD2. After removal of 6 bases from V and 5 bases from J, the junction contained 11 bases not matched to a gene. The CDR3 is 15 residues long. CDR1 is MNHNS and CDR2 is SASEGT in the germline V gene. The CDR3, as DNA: TGTGCCAGCAGGCGAACCGCGGGAGGAACGGAGACCCAGTACTTC. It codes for CASRRTAGGTETQYF.

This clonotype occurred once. The CDR3 here is CASNSAGLAGNYEQYF. CDR3 coding DNA: TGTGCCAGCAACTCGGCGGGGCTAGCGGGAAACTACGAGCAGTACTTC. The V gene is TRBV6-1, the J gene TRBJ2-7, with 9 bases identical to TRBD2. This CDR3 spans 16 amino acids. Germline trimming cut 7 bases from V and 3 bases from J; bases unmatched to any gene: 13. CDR1 is MNHNS, CDR2 SASEGT, per germline.

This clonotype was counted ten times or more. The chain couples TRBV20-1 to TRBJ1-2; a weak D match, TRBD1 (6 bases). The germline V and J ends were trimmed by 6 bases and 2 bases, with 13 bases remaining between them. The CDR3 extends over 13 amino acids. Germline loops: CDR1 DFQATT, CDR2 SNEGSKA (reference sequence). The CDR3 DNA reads TGCAGTGCAAAAACAGGGATGAACTATGGCTACACCTTC. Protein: CSAKTGMNYGYTF.

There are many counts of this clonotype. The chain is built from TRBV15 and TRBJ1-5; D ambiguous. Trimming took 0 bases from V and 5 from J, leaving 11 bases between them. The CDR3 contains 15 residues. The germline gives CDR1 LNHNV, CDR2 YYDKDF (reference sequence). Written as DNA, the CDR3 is TGTGCCACCAGCAGAGAACTGTTGGGAGATCAGCCCCAGCATTTT. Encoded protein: CATSRELLGDQPQHF.

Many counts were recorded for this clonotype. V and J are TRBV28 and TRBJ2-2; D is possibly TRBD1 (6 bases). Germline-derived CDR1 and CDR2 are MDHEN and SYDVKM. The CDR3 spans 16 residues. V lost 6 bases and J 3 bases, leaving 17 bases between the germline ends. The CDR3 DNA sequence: TGTGCCAGCAGAGCATGGTACTCAGGGGACACCGGGGAGCTGTTTTTT. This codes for CASRAWYSGDTGELFF.

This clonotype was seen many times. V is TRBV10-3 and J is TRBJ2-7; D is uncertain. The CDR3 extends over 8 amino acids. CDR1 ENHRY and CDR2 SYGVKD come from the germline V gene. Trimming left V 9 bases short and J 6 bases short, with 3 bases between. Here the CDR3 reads CAICEQYF. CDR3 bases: TGTGCCATATGCGAGCAGTACTTC.

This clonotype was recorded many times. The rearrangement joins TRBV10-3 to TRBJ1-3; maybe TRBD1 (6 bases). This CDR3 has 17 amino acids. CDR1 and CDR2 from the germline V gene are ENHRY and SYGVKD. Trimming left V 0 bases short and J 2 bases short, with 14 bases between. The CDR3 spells CAISESLGGLTGNTIYF. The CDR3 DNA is TGTGCCATCAGTGAGTCGTTAGGGGGGCTCACTGGAAACACCATATATTTT.

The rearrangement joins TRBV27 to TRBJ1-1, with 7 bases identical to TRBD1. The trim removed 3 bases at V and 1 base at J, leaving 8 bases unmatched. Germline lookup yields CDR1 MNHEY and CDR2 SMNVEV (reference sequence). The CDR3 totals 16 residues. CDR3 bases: TGTGCCAGCAGTTTCTCCTCGACAGGGTCGAACACTGAAGCTTTCTTT. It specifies CASSFSSTGSNTEAFF.

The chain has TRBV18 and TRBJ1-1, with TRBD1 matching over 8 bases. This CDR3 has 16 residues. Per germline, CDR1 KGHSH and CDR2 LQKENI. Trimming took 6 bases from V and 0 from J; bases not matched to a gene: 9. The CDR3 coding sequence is TGTGCCAGCTCCCCAGGGACAGGCACACTGAACACTGAAGCTTTCTTT. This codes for CASSPGTGTLNTEAFF.

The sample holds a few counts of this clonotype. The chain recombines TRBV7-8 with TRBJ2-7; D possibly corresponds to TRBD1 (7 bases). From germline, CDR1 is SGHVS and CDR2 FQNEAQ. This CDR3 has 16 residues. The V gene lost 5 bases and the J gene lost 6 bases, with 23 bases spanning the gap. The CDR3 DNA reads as TGTGCCAGCAGCATCTGGGCGGGGACAGCATTGGCCGAGCAGTACTTC. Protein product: CASSIWAGTALAEQYF.

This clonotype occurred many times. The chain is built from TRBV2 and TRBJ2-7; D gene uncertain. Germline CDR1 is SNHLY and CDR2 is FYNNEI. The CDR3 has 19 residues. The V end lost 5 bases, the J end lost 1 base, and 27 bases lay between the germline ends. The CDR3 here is CASSLKTLTVDHRSYEQYF. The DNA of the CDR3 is TGTGCCAGCAGTCTAAAGACCCTTACTGTGGACCACCGTTCCTACGAGCAGTACTTC.

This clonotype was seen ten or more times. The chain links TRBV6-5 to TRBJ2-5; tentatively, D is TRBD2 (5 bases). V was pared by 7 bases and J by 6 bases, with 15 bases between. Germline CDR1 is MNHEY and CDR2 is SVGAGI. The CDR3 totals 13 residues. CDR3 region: CASMGSAQKTQYF. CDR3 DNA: TGTGCCAGCATGGGGAGTGCTCAAAAGACCCAGTACTTC.

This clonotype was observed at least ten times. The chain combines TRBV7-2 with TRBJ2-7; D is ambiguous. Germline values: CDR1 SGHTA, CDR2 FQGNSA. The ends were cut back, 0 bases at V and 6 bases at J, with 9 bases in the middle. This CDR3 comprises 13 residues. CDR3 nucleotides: TGTGCCAGCAGCTTAGCGAGACAACGCGAGCAGTACTTC. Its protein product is CASSLARQREQYF. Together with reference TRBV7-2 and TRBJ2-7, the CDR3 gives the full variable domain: GAGVSQSPSNKVTEKGKDVELRCDPISGHTALYWYRQSLGQGLEFLIYFQGNSAPDKSGLPSDRFSAERTGGSVSTLTIQRTQQEDSAVYLCASSLARQREQYFGPGTRLTVT.

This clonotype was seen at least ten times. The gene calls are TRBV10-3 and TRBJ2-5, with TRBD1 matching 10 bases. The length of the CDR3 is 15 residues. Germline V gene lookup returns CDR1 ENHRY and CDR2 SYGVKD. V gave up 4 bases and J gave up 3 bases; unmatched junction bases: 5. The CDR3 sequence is CAISGPGQGEETQYF. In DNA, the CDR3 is TGTGCCATCAGTGGGCCAGGACAGGGGGAAGAGACCCAGTACTTC.

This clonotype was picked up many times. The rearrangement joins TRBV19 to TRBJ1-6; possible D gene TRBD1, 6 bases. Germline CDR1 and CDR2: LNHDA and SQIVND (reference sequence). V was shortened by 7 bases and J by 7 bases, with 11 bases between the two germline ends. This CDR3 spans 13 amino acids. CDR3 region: CASTTTGNSPLHF. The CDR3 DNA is TGTGCCAGTACGACCACAGGGAATTCACCCCTCCACTTT.

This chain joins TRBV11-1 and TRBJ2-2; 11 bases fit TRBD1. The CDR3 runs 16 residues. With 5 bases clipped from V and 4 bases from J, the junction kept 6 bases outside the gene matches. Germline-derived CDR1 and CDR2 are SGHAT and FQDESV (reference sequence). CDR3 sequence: CASSRSDRGPTGELFF. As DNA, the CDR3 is TGTGCCAGCAGCCGATCGGACAGGGGGCCCACCGGGGAGCTGTTTTTT. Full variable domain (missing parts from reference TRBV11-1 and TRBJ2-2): EAEVAQSPRYKITEKSQAVAFWCDPISGHATLYWYRQILGQGPELLVQFQDESVVDDSQLPKDRFSAERLKGVDSTLKIQPAELGDSAMYLCASSRSDRGPTGELFFGEGSRLTVL.